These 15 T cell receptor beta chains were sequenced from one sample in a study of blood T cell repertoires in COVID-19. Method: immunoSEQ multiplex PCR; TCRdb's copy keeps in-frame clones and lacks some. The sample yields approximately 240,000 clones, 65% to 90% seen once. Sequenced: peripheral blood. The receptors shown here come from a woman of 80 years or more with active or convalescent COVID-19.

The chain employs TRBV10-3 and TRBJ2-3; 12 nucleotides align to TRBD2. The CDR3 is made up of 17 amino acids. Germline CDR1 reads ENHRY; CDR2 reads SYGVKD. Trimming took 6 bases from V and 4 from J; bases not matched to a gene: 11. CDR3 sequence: CAIRQFPSGGASDTQYF. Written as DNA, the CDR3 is TGTGCCATCAGGCAATTCCCTAGCGGGGGGGCATCAGATACGCAGTATTTT.

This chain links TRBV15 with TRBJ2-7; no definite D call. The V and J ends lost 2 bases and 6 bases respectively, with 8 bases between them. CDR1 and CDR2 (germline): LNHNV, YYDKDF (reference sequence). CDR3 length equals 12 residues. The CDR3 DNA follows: TGTGCCACCAGCAGATCTCTAGGCGAGCAGTACTTC. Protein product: CATSRSLGEQYF.

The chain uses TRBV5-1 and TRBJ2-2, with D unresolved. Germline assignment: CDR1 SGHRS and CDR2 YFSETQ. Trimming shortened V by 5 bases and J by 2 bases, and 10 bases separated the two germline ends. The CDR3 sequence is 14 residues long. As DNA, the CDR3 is TGCGCCAGCAGATACAGAGATAACACCGGGGAGCTGTTTTTT. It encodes CASRYRDNTGELFF.

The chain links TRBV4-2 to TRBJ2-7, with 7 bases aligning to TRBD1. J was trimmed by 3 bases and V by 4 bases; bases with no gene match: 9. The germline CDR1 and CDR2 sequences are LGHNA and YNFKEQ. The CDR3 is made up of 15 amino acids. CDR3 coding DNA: TGTGCCAGCAGCCCATACGTGGGACAGAGCTACGAGCAGTACTTC. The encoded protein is CASSPYVGQSYEQYF.

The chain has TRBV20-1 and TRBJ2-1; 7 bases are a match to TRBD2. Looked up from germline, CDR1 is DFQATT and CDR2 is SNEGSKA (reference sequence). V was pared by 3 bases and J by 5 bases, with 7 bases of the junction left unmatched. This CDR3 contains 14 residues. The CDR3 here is CSASLLASDNEQFF. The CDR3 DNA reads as TGCAGTGCTAGTCTACTAGCGTCCGACAATGAGCAGTTCTTC.

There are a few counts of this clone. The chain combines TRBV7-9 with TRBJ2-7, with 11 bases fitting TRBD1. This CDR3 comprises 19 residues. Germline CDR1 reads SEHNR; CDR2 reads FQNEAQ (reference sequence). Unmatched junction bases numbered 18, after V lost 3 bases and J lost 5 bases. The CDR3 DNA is TGTGCCAGCAGCTTGACCCCGGACAGGGGGCGCCACGGATACCACGAGCAGTACTTC. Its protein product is CASSLTPDRGRHGYHEQYF. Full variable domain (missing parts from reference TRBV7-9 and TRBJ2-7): DTGVSQNPRHKITKRGQNVTFRCDPISEHNRLYWYRQTLGQGPEFLTYFQNEAQLEKSRLLSDRFSAERPKGSFSTLEIQRTEQGDSAMYLCASSLTPDRGRHGYHEQYFGPGTRLTVT.

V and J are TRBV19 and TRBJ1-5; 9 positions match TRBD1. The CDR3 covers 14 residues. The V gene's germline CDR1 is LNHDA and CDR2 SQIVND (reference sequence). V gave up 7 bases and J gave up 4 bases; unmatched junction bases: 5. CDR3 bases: TGTGCCAGTAACACAGGGGGCGAAAATCAGCCCCAGCATTTT. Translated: CASNTGGENQPQHF.

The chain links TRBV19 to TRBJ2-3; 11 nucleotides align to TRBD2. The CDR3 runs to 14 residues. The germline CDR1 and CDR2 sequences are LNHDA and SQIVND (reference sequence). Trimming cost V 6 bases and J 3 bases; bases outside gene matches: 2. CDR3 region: CASRVAGGTDTQYF. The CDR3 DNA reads TGTGCCAGTAGGGTAGCGGGAGGGACAGATACGCAGTATTTT.

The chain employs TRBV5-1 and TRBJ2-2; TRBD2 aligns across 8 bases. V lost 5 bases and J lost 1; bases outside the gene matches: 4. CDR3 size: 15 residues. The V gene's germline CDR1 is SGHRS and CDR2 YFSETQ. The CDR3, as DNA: TGCGCCAGCAGGCCTACTAGCGGGAACACCGGGGAGCTGTTTTTT. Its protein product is CASRPTSGNTGELFF. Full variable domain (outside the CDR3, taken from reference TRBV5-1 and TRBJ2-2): KAGVTQTPRYLIKTRGQQVTLSCSPISGHRSVSWYQQTPGQGLQFLFEYFSETQRNKGNFPGRFSGRQFSNSRSEMNVSTLELGDSALYLCASRPTSGNTGELFFGEGSRLTVL.

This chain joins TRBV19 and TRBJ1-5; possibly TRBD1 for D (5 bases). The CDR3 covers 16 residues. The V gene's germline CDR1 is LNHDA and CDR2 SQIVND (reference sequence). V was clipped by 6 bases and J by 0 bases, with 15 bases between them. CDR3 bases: TGTGCCAGTAGATTCGACAGTATACTTAGCAATCAGCCCCAGCATTTT. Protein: CASRFDSILSNQPQHF.

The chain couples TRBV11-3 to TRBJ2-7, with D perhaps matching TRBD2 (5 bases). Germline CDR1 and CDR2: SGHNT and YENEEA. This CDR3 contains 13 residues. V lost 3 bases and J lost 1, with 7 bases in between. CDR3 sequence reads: CASSFRLSYEQYF. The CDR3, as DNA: TGTGCCAGCAGCTTCAGACTATCCTACGAGCAGTACTTC.

This CDR3 reads CASSSQGIGAEAFF. CDR3 bases: TGTGCCAGCAGTTCGCAGGGAATTGGGGCTGAAGCTTTCTTT. The V and J genes are TRBV28 and TRBJ1-1; perhaps TRBD1 as D (5 bases). Looked up from germline, CDR1 is MDHEN and CDR2 is SYDVKM. The CDR3 totals 14 residues. The ends were cut back, 4 bases at V and 6 bases at J, with 15 bases in the middle. Full variable domain (outside the CDR3, taken from reference TRBV28 and TRBJ1-1): DVKVTQSSRYLVKRTGEKVFLECVQDMDHENMFWYRQDPGLGLRLIYFSYDVKMKEKGDIPEGYSVSREKKERFSLILESASTNQTSMYLCASSSQGIGAEAFFGQGTRLTVV.

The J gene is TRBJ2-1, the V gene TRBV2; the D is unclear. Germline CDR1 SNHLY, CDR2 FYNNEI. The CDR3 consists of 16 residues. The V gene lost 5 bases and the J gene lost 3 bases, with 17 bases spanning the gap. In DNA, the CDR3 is TGTGCCAGCAGTCGATCTCTGGTACTCTTCTACAATGAGCAGTTCTTC. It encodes CASSRSLVLFYNEQFF.

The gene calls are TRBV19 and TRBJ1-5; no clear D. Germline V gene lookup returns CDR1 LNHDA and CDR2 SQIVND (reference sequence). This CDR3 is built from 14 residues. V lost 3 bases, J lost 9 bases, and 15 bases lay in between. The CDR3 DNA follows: TGTGCCAGTAGTATTCAAGGCGGTTCACGGCCCCAGCATTTT. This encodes CASSIQGGSRPQHF.

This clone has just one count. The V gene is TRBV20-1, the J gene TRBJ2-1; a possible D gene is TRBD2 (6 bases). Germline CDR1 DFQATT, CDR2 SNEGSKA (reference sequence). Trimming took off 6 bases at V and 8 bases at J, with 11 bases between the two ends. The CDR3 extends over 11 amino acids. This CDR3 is CSADREYEQFF. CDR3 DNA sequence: TGCAGTGCGGATCGGGAGTATGAGCAGTTCTTC.